What follows are 23 T cell receptor beta chains derived from one specimen sequenced in a study of cytomegalovirus exposure and HLA in healthy donors. A multiplex PCR was run with 60 Vbeta primers and 13 Jbeta primers. Assay: immunoSEQ multiplex PCR; the TCRdb copy retains only in-frame clones and omits some. The sample lists 150,000 to 200,000 clones, around two thirds occurring once. The sequenced sample was PBMCs. Every receptor here comes from a young man in good health and CMV-seropositive.

The chain employs TRBV5-1 and TRBJ2-3, with 11 bases aligning to TRBD1. From germline, CDR1 is SGHRS and CDR2 YFSETQ. The V gene end was trimmed by 3 bases and the J gene end by 3 bases; junction bases not matched to a gene: 6. The CDR3 has 16 residues. CDR3 residues: CASSWSGQGGTDTQYF. The CDR3 region has the DNA TGCGCCAGCAGCTGGTCGGGACAGGGGGGGACAGATACGCAGTATTTT.

This clone has more than one count but fewer than ten. The V and J genes are TRBV15 and TRBJ1-5, with D possibly being TRBD1 (5 bases). CDR3 size: 17 residues. Germline V lookup: CDR1 LNHNV, CDR2 YYDKDF (reference sequence). The V end was cut by 4 bases, the J end by 7 bases, with 23 bases between. CDR3 sequence reads: CATSKSPDSNSLQPQHF. The CDR3 bases are TGTGCCACCAGCAAATCCCCCGACAGTAATTCTCTACAGCCCCAGCATTTT.

In DNA form, the CDR3 reads TGTGCCAGCAGCAGACTAGCGCCTTCAGAGACCCAGTACTTC. Residues: CASSRLAPSETQYF. The genes are TRBV27 and TRBJ2-5, with TRBD2 matching over 8 bases. This CDR3 is built from 14 residues. J lost 4 bases, V lost 6 bases, and 7 bases had no gene match. Germline CDR1 and CDR2: MNHEY and SMNVEV (reference sequence).

This clone was counted a few times. This rearrangement joins TRBV19 to TRBJ2-1; 8 bases are shared with TRBD2. Germline CDR1 reads LNHDA; CDR2 reads SQIVND (reference sequence). CDR3 length equals 20 residues. V trimming: 0 bases; J trimming: 0 bases; junction bases outside the gene matches: 13. CDR3 protein: CASSIDLGLGSLSSYNEQFF. The CDR3 DNA sequence: TGTGCCAGTAGTATAGATCTGGGACTAGGGAGCCTTAGCTCCTACAATGAGCAGTTCTTC.

The chain has TRBV30 and TRBJ2-7, with 7 bases aligning to TRBD2. CDR3 length: 13 residues. Losses at the gene ends were 5 bases for V and 2 bases for J; bases not matched to a gene: 6. CDR1 is GTSNPN and CDR2 is SVGIG in the germline V gene (reference sequence). The DNA for the CDR3 is TGTGCCTGGTCTAGGGAGGGGCCCTACGAGCAGTACTTC. Its protein is CAWSREGPYEQYF.

The rearrangement links TRBV6-1 to TRBJ2-7; D is perhaps TRBD1 (5 bases). The CDR3 totals 14 residues. CDR1 is MNHNS, CDR2 SASEGT, per germline. V was shortened by 1 base and J by 9 bases, with 16 bases between the two germline ends. The CDR3 region is CASSEDQGPGLQYF. CDR3 in DNA: TGTGCCAGCAGTGAAGATCAGGGCCCGGGTTTGCAGTACTTC.

This sequence joins TRBV6-6 and TRBJ2-5; a weak D match, TRBD2 (6 bases). The germline V gene encodes CDR1 MNHNY and CDR2 SVGAGI (reference sequence). The CDR3 contains 15 residues. Trimming shortened V by 6 bases and J by 5 bases, and 19 bases separated the two germline ends. As DNA, the CDR3 is TGTGCCAGCAGCTCCGAAGGAGGGGATTACGAGACCCAGTACTTC. Translating it yields CASSSEGGDYETQYF.

This clone showed up just a few times. This rearrangement joins TRBV27 to TRBJ1-2, with a weak D call TRBD1 (5 bases). Germline lookup yields CDR1 MNHEY and CDR2 SMNVEV (reference sequence). Trimming stripped 3 bases from V and 6 bases from J, with 20 bases between. This CDR3 is 16 amino acids long. CDR3 bases: TGTGCCAGCAGTTTCTCCCTGGACACCAGGGCACATGGCTACACCTTC. Its translation is CASSFSLDTRAHGYTF.

The J gene is TRBJ2-3, the V gene TRBV19; D is undetermined. Germline V gene data show CDR1 as LNHDA and CDR2 as SQIVND (reference sequence). Trimming removed 5 bases from V and 4 bases from J, with 16 bases in between. CDR3 length equals 15 residues. In DNA, the CDR3 is TGTGCCAGTAGTTTCCGCCCACTCGCCGCAGATACGCAGTATTTT. This sequence encodes CASSFRPLAADTQYF.

The chain combines TRBV20-1 with TRBJ1-4; TRBD1 might be the D (6 bases). Per germline, CDR1 DFQATT and CDR2 SNEGSKA (reference sequence). The CDR3 extends over 11 amino acids. V shed 4 bases and J shed 8 bases, with 8 bases lying between them. The CDR3 protein is CSATGVEKLFF. In nucleotides, the CDR3 is TGCAGTGCTACAGGGGTGGAAAAACTGTTTTTT.

This chain uses TRBV5-1 with TRBJ1-1; TRBD1 agrees at 9 bases. In germline, CDR1 is SGHRS, CDR2 YFSETQ. The CDR3 length is 14 residues. Trimming cost V 4 bases and J 0 bases; bases outside gene matches: 1. CDR3 nucleotide sequence: TGCGCCAGCAGCCGACAGGGGGTGAACACTGAAGCTTTCTTT. This encodes CASSRQGVNTEAFF. The entire variable domain, with the rest obtained from reference TRBV5-1 and TRBJ1-1, is as follows: KAGVTQTPRYLIKTRGQQVTLSCSPISGHRSVSWYQQTPGQGLQFLFEYFSETQRNKGNFPGRFSGRQFSNSRSEMNVSTLELGDSALYLCASSRQGVNTEAFFGQGTRLTVV.

The V and J genes are TRBV30 and TRBJ1-1; D call uncertain. Trimming left V 4 bases short and J 7 bases short, with 13 bases between. Germline assignment: CDR1 GTSNPN and CDR2 SVGIG (reference sequence). The CDR3 sequence is 12 residues long. In nucleotides, the CDR3 is TGTGCCTGGATCACGACTTATTTTGAAGCTTTCTTT. Amino acid sequence: CAWITTYFEAFF.

This clone was counted once. This chain connects TRBV10-3 to TRBJ2-3; 8 bases map to TRBD2. Trimming cost V 3 bases and J 8 bases; bases outside gene matches: 7. From germline, CDR1 is ENHRY and CDR2 SYGVKD. The CDR3 length is 14 residues. In DNA, the CDR3 is TGTGCCATCAGTGATCAGCGGGAGATTGGTACGCAGTATTTT. Its translation is CAISDQREIGTQYF.

The chain is built from TRBV27 and TRBJ2-3; 8 bases are a match to TRBD2. The CDR3 length is 14 residues. V shed 8 bases and J 3 bases; nucleotides not matched to a gene: 7. Germline CDR1 and CDR2: MNHEY and SMNVEV (reference sequence). The chain's CDR3 is CASASGSGTDTQYF. The CDR3, as DNA: TGTGCCAGCGCGAGCGGGAGCGGTACAGATACGCAGTATTTT.

This clone was seen a handful of times. The rearrangement links TRBV4-2 to TRBJ2-6; 8 nucleotides align to TRBD2. The length of the CDR3 is 18 residues. J gave up 0 bases and V 2 bases, and 6 bases lay outside the gene matches. From germline, CDR1 is LGHNA and CDR2 YNFKEQ. CDR3 DNA: TGTGCCAGCAGCCAACTGACTAGCGAGAGCTCTGGGGCCAACGTCCTGACTTTC. This translates into CASSQLTSESSGANVLTF.

This sequence joins TRBV5-6 and TRBJ1-1; 9 bases match TRBD1. The CDR3 contains 16 residues. Looked up from germline, CDR1 is SGHDT and CDR2 is YYEEEE. V lost 0 bases, J lost 1 base, and 4 bases stayed unmatched. For the CDR3, the DNA is TGTGCCAGCAGCTTGGTGGGGGACAGGGCGAACACTGAAGCTTTCTTT. This codes for CASSLVGDRANTEAFF. The full variable domain, in which reference TRBV5-6 and TRBJ1-1 provide the parts outside the CDR3, is DAGVTQSPTHLIKTRGQQVTLRCSPKSGHDTVSWYQQALGQGPQFIFQYYEEEERQRGNFPDRFSGHQFPNYSSELNVNALLLGDSALYLCASSLVGDRANTEAFFGQGTRLTVV.

The chain carries TRBV10-3 and TRBJ1-2; TRBD1 matches at 8 bases. Germline lookup yields CDR1 ENHRY and CDR2 SYGVKD. The CDR3 extends over 13 amino acids. V was pared by 2 bases and J by 8 bases, with 4 bases of the junction left unmatched. The CDR3 DNA sequence: TGTGCCATCAGTGAGGACAGGGGAGGCGGCTACACCTTC. Translation gives CAISEDRGGGYTF.

This chain's CDR3 is CASSTTTSGRSRVSYNEQFF. CDR3 nucleotides: TGTGCCAGCAGCACTACGACTAGCGGGAGGTCTAGAGTCTCCTACAATGAGCAGTTCTTC. The rearrangement joins TRBV9 to TRBJ2-1, with 13 bases identical to TRBD2. The CDR3 is 20 amino acids. Germline loops: CDR1 SGDLS, CDR2 YYNGEE. Trimming took 4 bases from V and 0 from J; bases not matched to a gene: 13.

As DNA, the CDR3 is TGCGCCAGCAGCCAAAGCCCCGGGAGGGGGATAGCCTACAATGAGCAGTTCTTC. It encodes CASSQSPGRGIAYNEQFF. The rearrangement links TRBV4-1 to TRBJ2-1; TRBD2 matches 8 bases. Per the germline V gene, CDR1 is MGHRA and CDR2 is YSYEKL. Losses at the gene ends were 2 bases for V and 2 bases for J; bases not matched to a gene: 11. This CDR3 comprises 18 residues.

The chain combines TRBV5-1 with TRBJ2-7; possibly TRBD2 for D (6 bases). The CDR3 has 18 residues. Germline CDR1 and CDR2: SGHRS and YFSETQ. Between the trimmed V and J ends, which lost 3 bases and 5 bases, there was a span of 27 bases. This chain's CDR3 is CASSSTNKLALGDHEQYF. As DNA, the CDR3 is TGCGCCAGCAGCTCTACCAATAAACTAGCTCTCGGAGACCACGAGCAGTACTTC.

The genes are TRBV2 and TRBJ2-3; possible D gene TRBD1, 5 bases. Trimming removed 9 bases from V and 7 bases from J, with 17 bases in between. Germline lookup yields CDR1 SNHLY and CDR2 FYNNEI. There are 13 residues in the CDR3. CDR3: CASRGSIINTQYF. For the CDR3, the DNA is TGTGCCAGTAGGGGTTCTATCATTAATACGCAGTATTTT. The full variable domain, rest sourced from reference TRBV2 and TRBJ2-3, is EPEVTQTPSHQVTQMGQEVILRCVPISNHLYFYWYRQILGQKVEFLVSFYNNEISEKSEIFDDQFSVERPDGSNFTLKIRSTKLEDSAMYFCASRGSIINTQYFGPGTRLTVL.

This chain connects TRBV27 to TRBJ2-7; 8 bases line up with TRBD1. This CDR3 has 13 residues. The V gene's germline CDR1 is MNHEY and CDR2 SMNVEV (reference sequence). J was trimmed by 9 bases and V by 6 bases; bases with no gene match: 10. CDR3 loop: CASSGDRTRGQYF. CDR3 bases: TGTGCCAGCAGCGGGGACAGGACCCGAGGGCAGTACTTC.

This rearrangement joins TRBV27 to TRBJ2-3; 7 nucleotides agree with TRBD2. The CDR3 contains 14 residues. Germline CDR1 MNHEY, CDR2 SMNVEV (reference sequence). With V trimmed by 3 bases and J by 6 bases, 6 bases remained unmatched. CDR3 DNA sequence: TGTGCCAGCAGTTTGGCTAGGGAGGGGGATACGCAGTATTTT. As protein: CASSLAREGDTQYF.